This T cell receptor beta chain is from a study of blood T cell repertoires in COVID-19. Background on the study: The study drew acute and convalescent COVID-19 samples from the United States, Italy and Spain. T cells, B-cell-depleted T cells, or PBMCs supplied cDNA or gDNA.

The Seattle site enrolled patients during active infection and followed them longitudinally. J was trimmed by 8 bases and V by 5 bases; bases with no gene match: 11. This CDR3 has 16 residues. Germline loops: CDR1 LNHDA, CDR2 SQIVND (reference sequence). Per the original methods: Reference gene primer amplification gave estimated nucleated cell counts. Measured with immunoSEQ multiplex PCR; TCRdb has only the in-frame clones, and not every one. That table gives V, J and clone size, and the DNA gave D and trimming. The profile covers 200,000 to 250,000 clones, with approximately 84% appearing a single time and over 6.5% taken by the ten largest.

This TCR came from a woman of 80 years or more with COVID-19, enrolled during active disease. The chain couples TRBV19 to TRBJ2-1, with 11 positions matching TRBD2. The source material was peripheral blood. The DNA for the CDR3 is TGTGCCAGTAGTGATCTAGCGGGAGGCCGTCCGGATGAGCAGTTCTTC. This codes for CASSDLAGGRPDEQFF.